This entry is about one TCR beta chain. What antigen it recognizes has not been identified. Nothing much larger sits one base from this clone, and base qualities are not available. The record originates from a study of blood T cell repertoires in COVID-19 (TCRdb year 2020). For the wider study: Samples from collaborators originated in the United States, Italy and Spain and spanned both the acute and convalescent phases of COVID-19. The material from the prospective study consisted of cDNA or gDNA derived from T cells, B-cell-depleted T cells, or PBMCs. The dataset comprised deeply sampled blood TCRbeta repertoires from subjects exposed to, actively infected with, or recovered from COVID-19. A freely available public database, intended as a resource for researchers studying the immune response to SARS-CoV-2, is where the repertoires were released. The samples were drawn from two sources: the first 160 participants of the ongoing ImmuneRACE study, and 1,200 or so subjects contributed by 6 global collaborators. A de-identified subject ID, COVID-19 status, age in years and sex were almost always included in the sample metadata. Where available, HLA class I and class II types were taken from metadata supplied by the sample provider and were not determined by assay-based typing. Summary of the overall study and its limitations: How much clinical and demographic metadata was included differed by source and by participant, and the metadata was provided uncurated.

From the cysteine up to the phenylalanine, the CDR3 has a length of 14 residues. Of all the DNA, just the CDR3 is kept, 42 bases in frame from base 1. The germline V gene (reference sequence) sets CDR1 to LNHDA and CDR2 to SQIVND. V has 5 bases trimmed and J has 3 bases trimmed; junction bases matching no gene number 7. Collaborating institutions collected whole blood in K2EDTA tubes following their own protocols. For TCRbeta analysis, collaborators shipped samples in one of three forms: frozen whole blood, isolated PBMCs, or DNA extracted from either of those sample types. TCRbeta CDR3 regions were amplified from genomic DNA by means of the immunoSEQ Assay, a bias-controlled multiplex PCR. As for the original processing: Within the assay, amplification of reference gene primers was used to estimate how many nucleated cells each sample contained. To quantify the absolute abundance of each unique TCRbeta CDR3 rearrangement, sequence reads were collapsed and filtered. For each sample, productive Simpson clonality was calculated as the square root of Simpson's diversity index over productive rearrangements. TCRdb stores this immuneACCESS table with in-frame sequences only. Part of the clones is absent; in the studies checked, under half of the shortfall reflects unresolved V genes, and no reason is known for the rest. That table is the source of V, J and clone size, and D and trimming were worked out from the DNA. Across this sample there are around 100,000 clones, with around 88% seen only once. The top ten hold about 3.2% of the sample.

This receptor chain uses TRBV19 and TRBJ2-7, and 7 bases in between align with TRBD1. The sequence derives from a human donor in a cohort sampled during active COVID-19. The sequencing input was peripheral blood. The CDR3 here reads CASSFRDRDYEQYF. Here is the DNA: TGTGCCAGTAGTTTCCGGGACAGAGACTACGAGCAGTACTTC.